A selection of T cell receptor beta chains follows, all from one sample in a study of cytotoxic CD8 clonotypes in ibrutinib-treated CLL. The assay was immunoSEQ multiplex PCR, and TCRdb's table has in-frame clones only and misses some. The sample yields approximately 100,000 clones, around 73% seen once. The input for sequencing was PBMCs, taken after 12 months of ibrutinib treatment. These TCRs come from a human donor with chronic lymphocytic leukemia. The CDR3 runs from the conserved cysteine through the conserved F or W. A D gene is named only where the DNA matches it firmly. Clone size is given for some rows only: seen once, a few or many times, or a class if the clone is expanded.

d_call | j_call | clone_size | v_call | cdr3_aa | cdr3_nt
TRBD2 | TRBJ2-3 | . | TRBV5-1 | CASSLALAGLTDTQYF | TGCGCCAGCAGCTTGGCATTAGCGGGGCTAACAGATACGCAGTATTTT
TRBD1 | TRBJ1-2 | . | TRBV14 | CASSQWGQAYYGYTF | TGTGCCAGCAGCCAATGGGGACAGGCCTACTATGGCTACACCTTC
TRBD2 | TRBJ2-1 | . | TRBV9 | CASSVASASGVPNNEQFF | TGTGCCAGCAGCGTAGCTTCGGCTAGCGGGGTACCGAACAATGAGCAGTTCTTC
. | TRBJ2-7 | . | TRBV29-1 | CSVHLGGYEQYF | TGCAGCGTCCATCTGGGGGGCTACGAGCAGTACTTC
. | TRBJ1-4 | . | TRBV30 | CAWSRTGHEKLFF | TGTGCCTGGAGCCGAACAGGGCATGAAAAACTGTTTTTT
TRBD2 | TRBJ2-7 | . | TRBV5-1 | CASSGTSGGYEQYF | TGCGCCAGCAGCGGGACTAGCGGGGGCTACGAGCAGTACTTC
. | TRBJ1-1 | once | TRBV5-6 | CASSLGTDMAAFF | TGTGCCAGCAGCTTGGGGACAGACATGGCAGCTTTCTTT
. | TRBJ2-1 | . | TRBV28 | CASSLEAVQFF | TGTGCCAGCAGCCTTGAAGCGGTGCAGTTCTTC
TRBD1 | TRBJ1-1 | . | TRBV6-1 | CASSENRGYTEAFF | TGTGCCAGCAGTGAAAACAGGGGGTACACTGAAGCTTTCTTT
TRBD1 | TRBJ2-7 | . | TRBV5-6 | CASSSGTGFESYEQYF | TGTGCCAGCAGTTCCGGGACAGGGTTTGAGTCCTACGAGCAGTACTTC
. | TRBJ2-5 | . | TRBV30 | CAWSVEETQYF | TGTGCCTGGAGTGTAGAAGAGACCCAGTACTTC
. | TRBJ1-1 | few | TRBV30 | CAWSVQVNTEAFF | TGTGCCTGGAGTGTACAGGTGAACACTGAAGCTTTCTTT
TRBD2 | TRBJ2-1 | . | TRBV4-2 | CASSPLGGGAEGEQFF | TGTGCCAGCAGCCCCTTGGGCGGGGGGGCAGAAGGGGAGCAGTTCTTC
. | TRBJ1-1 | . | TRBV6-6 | CASSPIGIDTEAFF | TGTGCCAGCAGTCCTATCGGGATTGACACTGAAGCTTTCTTT
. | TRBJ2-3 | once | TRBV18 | CASSQTFTDTQYF | TGTGCCAGCTCACAGACTTTCACAGATACGCAGTATTTT
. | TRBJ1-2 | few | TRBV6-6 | CASSYSTGGGYTF | TGTGCCAGCAGTTACTCCACCGGGGGTGGCTACACCTTC
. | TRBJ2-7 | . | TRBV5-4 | CASSLDSGESYEQYF | TGTGCCAGCAGCTTGGACAGTGGGGAATCCTACGAGCAGTACTTC
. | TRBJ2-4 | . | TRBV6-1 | CASSGAGAKNIQYF | TGTGCCAGCAGTGGAGCGGGCGCCAAAAACATTCAGTACTTC
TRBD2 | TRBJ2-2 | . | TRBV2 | CASTGGGTGELFF | TGTGCCAGCACGGGAGGGGGAACCGGGGAGCTGTTTTTT
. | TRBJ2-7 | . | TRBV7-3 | CASSFTYEQYF | TGTGCCAGCAGCTTCACTTACGAGCAGTACTTC
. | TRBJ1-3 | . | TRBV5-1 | CASSSGASGNTIYF | TGCGCCAGCAGCTCCGGCGCCTCTGGAAACACCATATATTTT
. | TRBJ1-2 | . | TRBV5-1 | CASSQTQGIYGYTF | TGCGCCAGCAGCCAGACACAGGGTATCTATGGCTACACCTTC
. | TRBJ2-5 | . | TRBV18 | CGSGREQETQYF | TGTGGAAGTGGGAGAGAACAAGAGACCCAGTACTTC
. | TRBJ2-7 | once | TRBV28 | CAPPYIRDSRYYEQYF | TGTGCCCCCCCATACATCCGGGACTCCCGTTACTACGAGCAGTACTTC
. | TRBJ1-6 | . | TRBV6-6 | CASSYLQGNSPLHF | TGTGCCAGCAGTTACCTGCAGGGTAATTCACCCCTCCACTTT
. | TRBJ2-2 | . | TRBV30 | CAWRGRVHTGELFF | TGTGCCTGGAGGGGCAGGGTCCACACCGGGGAGCTGTTTTTT
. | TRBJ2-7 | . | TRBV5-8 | CASSSSQLPYEQYF | TGTGCCAGCAGCTCCTCCCAGCTTCCCTACGAGCAGTACTTC
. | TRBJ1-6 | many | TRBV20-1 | CSASDQATLHF | TGCAGTGCCTCGGACCAGGCCACCCTCCACTTT
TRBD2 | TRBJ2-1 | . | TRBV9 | CASSRSGGSPYNEQFF | TGTGCCAGCAGCCGTAGCGGGGGGTCACCCTACAATGAGCAGTTCTTC
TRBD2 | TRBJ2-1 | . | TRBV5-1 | CASSLESGGWFF | TGCGCCAGCAGCTTGGAGAGCGGGGGGTGGTTCTTC
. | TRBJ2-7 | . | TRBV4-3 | CASSQGGSSYEQYF | TGCGCCAGCAGCCAAGGAGGGTCTTCCTACGAGCAGTACTTC
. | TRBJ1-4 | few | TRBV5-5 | CASSLGLAGEKLFF | TGTGCCAGCAGCTTGGGCCTTGCTGGAGAAAAACTGTTTTTT
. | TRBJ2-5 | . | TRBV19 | CASSMPRASGETQYF | TGTGCCAGTAGTATGCCCAGGGCATCTGGAGAGACCCAGTACTTC
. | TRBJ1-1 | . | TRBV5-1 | CASSFGANTEAFF | TGCGCCAGCAGCTTCGGAGCGAACACTGAAGCTTTCTTT
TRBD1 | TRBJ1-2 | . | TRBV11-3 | CASSLPGQGGSGYTF | TGTGCCAGCAGCTTACCGGGACAGGGGGGCTCTGGCTACACCTTC
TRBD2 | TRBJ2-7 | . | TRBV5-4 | CASSSALAGSSSYEQYF | TGTGCCAGCAGCTCTGCTTTAGCGGGGTCGAGCTCCTACGAGCAGTACTTC
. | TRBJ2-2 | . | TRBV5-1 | CASSPVGAGTQLFF | TGCGCCAGCAGTCCGGTAGGAGCCGGGACTCAGCTGTTTTTT
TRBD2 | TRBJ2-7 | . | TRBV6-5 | CASSYGAGGYEQYF | TGTGCCAGCAGTTACGGGGCGGGGGGGTACGAGCAGTACTTC
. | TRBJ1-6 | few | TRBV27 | CASSSDSYNSPLHF | TGTGCCAGCAGCTCGGACAGCTATAATTCACCCCTCCACTTT
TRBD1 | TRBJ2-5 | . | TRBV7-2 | CASSQDRAGETQYF | TGTGCCAGCAGCCAGGACAGGGCTGGGGAGACCCAGTACTTC
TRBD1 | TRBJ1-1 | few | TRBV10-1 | CASRHRDRGRFERNTEAFF | TGCGCCAGCAGACACCGGGACAGGGGGCGTTTTGAGCGAAACACTGAAGCTTTCTTT